A single sample is the source of the 9 T cell receptor beta chains below, sequenced in a study of blood T cell repertoires in COVID-19. Sequencing used immunoSEQ multiplex PCR; TCRdb keeps in-frame clones, though not all of them. The profile shows around 300,000 clones, approximately 89% of them singletons. The sample was PBMCs or T cells enriched from blood (not recorded which). The source is a woman in her 30s who had recovered from COVID-19.

This chain uses TRBV12-5 with TRBJ1-2; unclear D gene. Looked up from germline, CDR1 is LGHNT and CDR2 is FRNRAP. The CDR3 is made up of 16 amino acids. Trimming pared 0 bases from V and 3 bases from J, leaving 14 bases between. DNA for the CDR3: TGTGCTAGTGGTTTGGTAGGGTGGGGAGTCGACTATGGCTACACCTTC. This translates into CASGLVGWGVDYGYTF.

The chain couples TRBV6-5 to TRBJ2-3, with D unclear. V lost 7 bases and J lost 1, with 15 bases in between. The germline gives CDR1 MNHEY, CDR2 SVGAGI. The CDR3 is 15 residues long. The CDR3 DNA sequence: TGTGCCAGCACAGATAGCCACGTCGGCACAGATACGCAGTATTTT. Its protein is CASTDSHVGTDTQYF.

The chain is built from TRBV9 and TRBJ2-1, with D perhaps matching TRBD1 (5 bases). CDR1 is SGDLS and CDR2 is YYNGEE in the germline V gene. V was shortened by 0 bases and J by 5 bases, with 6 bases between the two germline ends. This CDR3 spans 13 amino acids. CDR3 DNA: TGTGCCAGCAGCGTAGGACAGAACAATGAGCAGTTCTTC. It is translated as CASSVGQNNEQFF.

The CDR3 nucleotides read TGTGCCAGCAGCTTAGCGGCAGCAGGGGGGATCTACACCTTC. This gives the protein CASSLAAAGGIYTF. This rearrangement joins TRBV7-2 to TRBJ1-2; 7 positions agree with TRBD1. This CDR3 has 14 residues. CDR1 is SGHTA, CDR2 FQGNSA, per germline. Unmatched junction bases numbered 8, after V lost 0 bases and J lost 10 bases.

This chain joins TRBV4-1 and TRBJ1-3; D unclear. Germline CDR1 MGHRA, CDR2 YSYEKL. There are 15 residues in the CDR3. The germline V and J ends were trimmed by 2 bases and 6 bases, with 14 bases remaining between them. The CDR3 reads CASSQFGRPTNTIYF. Here the CDR3 DNA reads TGCGCCAGCAGCCAATTTGGCAGGCCGACAAACACCATATATTTT.

This clone was seen a handful of times. The rearrangement uses TRBV28 and TRBJ2-7; D gene uncertain. CDR1 and CDR2 (germline): MDHEN, SYDVKM. CDR3 length equals 11 residues. With 5 bases removed from V and 4 bases from J, the gap between germline ends came to 6 bases. Here the CDR3 reads CASSTLYEQYF. CDR3 sequence (DNA): TGTGCCAGCAGTACCCTATACGAGCAGTACTTC.

The chain couples TRBV14 to TRBJ2-5, with a tentative D call TRBD1 (5 bases). Looked up from germline, CDR1 is SGHDN and CDR2 is FVKESK. Trimming pared 1 base from V and 4 bases from J, leaving 10 bases between. There are 14 residues in the CDR3. This CDR3 reads CASSQVGVGETQYF. CDR3 sequence (DNA): TGTGCCAGCAGCCAAGTAGGGGTTGGAGAGACCCAGTACTTC. The whole variable domain, filled in from reference TRBV14 and TRBJ2-5, reads EAGVTQFPSHSVIEKGQTVTLRCDPISGHDNLYWYRRVMGKEIKFLLHFVKESKQDESGMPNNRFLAERTGGTYSTLKVQPAELEDSGVYFCASSQVGVGETQYFGPGTRLLVL.

The chain joins TRBV4-1 to TRBJ2-7, with D perhaps TRBD2 (6 bases). With 4 bases removed from V and 2 bases from J, the gap between germline ends came to 15 bases. The germline CDR1 and CDR2 sequences are MGHRA and YSYEKL. This CDR3 contains 15 residues. This chain's CDR3 is CASSLDSGSTYEQYF. As DNA, the CDR3 is TGCGCCAGCAGCCTAGACTCCGGGAGTACCTACGAGCAGTACTTC.

V gene TRBV27 combines with J gene TRBJ2-7, with D perhaps matching TRBD1 (6 bases). CDR3 length: 13 amino acids. Germline lookup yields CDR1 MNHEY and CDR2 SMNVEV (reference sequence). Deletions cut 5 bases from V and 4 bases from J, with 12 bases between. This chain's CDR3 is CASSKQGRYEQYF. The CDR3 bases are TGTGCCAGCAGTAAACAGGGACGGTACGAGCAGTACTTC.